Described below is a single T cell receptor (beta chain) sequence and its context. Its antigen is currently unknown. TCRB transcripts that were expressed got sequenced, as all of the isolated RNA had been reverse transcribed. Profiling relied on immunoSEQ multiplex PCR, and the TCRdb table lists in-frame clones only, not all of them. Among some 240,000 clones listed, approximately 11% were seen once. The sample comes from a study of beta chain features in type 1 diabetes. Study-level points and caveats: Short templates might get an advantage during PCR, and this would be equal in patients and controls.

Germline lookup yields CDR1 SNHLY and CDR2 FYNNEI. This CDR3 is built from 15 residues. V was pared by 4 bases and J by 3 bases, with 7 bases of the junction left unmatched. Sequencing used central memory CD4+ T cells from blood. V and J are TRBV2 and TRBJ2-7, with TRBD1 identical over 9 bases. The receptor was derived from a young man in good health. In DNA, the CDR3 is TGTGCCAGCAGTGCAACCGGGACAGGGATCTACGAGCAGTACTTC. Residues: CASSATGTGIYEQYF. Based on the CDR3 plus reference TRBV2 and TRBJ2-7, the full variable domain is EPEVTQTPSHQVTQMGQEVILRCVPISNHLYFYWYRQILGQKVEFLVSFYNNEISEKSEIFDDQFSVERPDGSNFTLKIRSTKLEDSAMYFCASSATGTGIYEQYFGPGTRLTVT.